The rows below give T cell receptor beta chains drawn from one sample of a study of memory CD4+ T cells and cytomegalovirus serostatus. Clones were sequenced by immunoSEQ multiplex PCR, and TCRdb holds only the in-frame ones, with some missing. The sample records about 75,000 clones, around four fifths being singletons. The sample consisted of memory CD4+ T cells from blood. These receptors originate from an adult in good health and CMV-seropositive. Each CDR3 is given with its conserved first and last residue. D genes are given only for firm matches.

NA,TRBV6-1,14,TRBJ1-4,CASSGRSLNEKLFF,TGTGCCAGCAGTGGCCGGTCCTTAAATGAAAAACTGTTTTTT
NA,TRBV7-2,13,TRBJ2-3,CASSLREKDTQYF,TGTGCCAGCAGCCTCCGGGAAAAAGATACGCAGTATTTT
NA,TRBV19,16,TRBJ1-4,CASRTKLSATNEKLFF,TGTGCCAGTAGGACTAAGTTATCGGCAACTAATGAAAAACTGTTTTTT
NA,TRBV28,14,TRBJ2-7,CASSFGGESYEQYF,TGTGCCAGCAGTTTTGGTGGGGAATCCTACGAGCAGTACTTC
NA,TRBV19,16,TRBJ1-2,CASSQRGSNPNYGYTF,TGTGCCAGTAGTCAAAGGGGGAGTAATCCCAACTATGGCTACACCTTC
TRBD2,TRBV18,15,TRBJ2-5,CASSPGGRVQETQYF,TGTGCCAGCTCACCAGGCGGGAGGGTTCAAGAGACCCAGTACTTC
NA,TRBV5-1,15,TRBJ1-4,CASSLATGWQEKLFF,TGCGCCAGCAGCTTGGCGACAGGCTGGCAGGAAAAACTGTTTTTT
NA,TRBV4-3,16,TRBJ2-5,CASSQEGRQGTETQYF,TGCGCCAGCAGCCAAGAAGGGCGTCAGGGGACGGAGACCCAGTACTTC
TRBD2,TRBV9,16,TRBJ2-2,CASSGGLAGGTGELFF,TGTGCCAGCAGCGGAGGACTAGCGGGGGGTACGGGGGAGCTGTTTTTT
NA,TRBV27,17,TRBJ2-2,CASSFRGTAGHTGELFF,TGTGCCAGCAGTTTTCGGGGGACAGCTGGCCACACCGGGGAGCTGTTTTTT